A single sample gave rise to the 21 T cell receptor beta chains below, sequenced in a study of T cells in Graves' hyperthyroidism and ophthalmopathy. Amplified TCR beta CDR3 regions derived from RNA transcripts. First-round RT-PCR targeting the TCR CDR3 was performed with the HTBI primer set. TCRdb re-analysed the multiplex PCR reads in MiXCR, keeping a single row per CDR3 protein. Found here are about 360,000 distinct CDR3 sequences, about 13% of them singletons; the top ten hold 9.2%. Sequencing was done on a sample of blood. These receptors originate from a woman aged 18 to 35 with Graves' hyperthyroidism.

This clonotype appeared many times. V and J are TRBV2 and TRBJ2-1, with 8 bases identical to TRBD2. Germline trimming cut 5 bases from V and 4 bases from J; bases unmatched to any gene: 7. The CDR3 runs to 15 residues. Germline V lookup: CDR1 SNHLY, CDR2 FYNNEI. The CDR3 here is CASSLSGSFYNEQFF. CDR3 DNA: TGTGCCAGCAGTTTAAGCGGGAGTTTTTACAATGAGCAGTTCTTC.

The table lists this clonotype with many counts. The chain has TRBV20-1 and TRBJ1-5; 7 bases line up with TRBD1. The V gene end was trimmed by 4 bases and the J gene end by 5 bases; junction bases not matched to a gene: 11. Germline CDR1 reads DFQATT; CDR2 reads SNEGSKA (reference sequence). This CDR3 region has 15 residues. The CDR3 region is CSATLTGIDYQPQHF. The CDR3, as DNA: TGCAGTGCTACCTTGACAGGGATTGATTATCAGCCCCAGCATTTT.

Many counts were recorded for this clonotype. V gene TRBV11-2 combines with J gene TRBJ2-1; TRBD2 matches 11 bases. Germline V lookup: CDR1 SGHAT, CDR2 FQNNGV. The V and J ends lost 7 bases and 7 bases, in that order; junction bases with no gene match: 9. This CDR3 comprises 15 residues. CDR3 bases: TGTGCCAGCACCCTCGGGACTAGCGGTCTGAATGAGCAGTTCTTC. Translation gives CASTLGTSGLNEQFF. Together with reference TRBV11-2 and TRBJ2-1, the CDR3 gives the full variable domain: EAGVAQSPRYKIIEKRQSVAFWCNPISGHATLYWYQQILGQGPKLLIQFQNNGVVDDSQLPKDRFSAERLKGVDSTLKIQPAKLEDSAVYLCASTLGTSGLNEQFFGPGTRLTVL.

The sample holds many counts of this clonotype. The CDR3 spells CAYTRLAGGFTGELFF. In DNA form, the CDR3 reads TGTGCCTACACGAGACTAGCGGGAGGGTTCACCGGGGAGCTGTTTTTT. The genes are TRBV30 and TRBJ2-2, with 14 bases aligning to TRBD2. V lost 7 bases to trimming and J lost 4 bases; unmatched junction nucleotides: 8. Per germline, CDR1 GTSNPN and CDR2 SVGIG (reference sequence). The CDR3 totals 16 residues.

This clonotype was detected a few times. The CDR3 reads CSARDRRQGINQPQHF. The DNA of the CDR3 is TGCAGTGCTAGAGACCGGCGACAGGGGATTAATCAGCCCCAGCATTTT. The V gene is TRBV20-1, the J gene TRBJ1-5, with 8 nucleotides matching TRBD1. The CDR3 has 16 residues. Germline V CDR1 and CDR2: DFQATT, SNEGSKA (reference sequence). V trimming: 0 bases; J trimming: 4 bases; junction bases outside the gene matches: 8.

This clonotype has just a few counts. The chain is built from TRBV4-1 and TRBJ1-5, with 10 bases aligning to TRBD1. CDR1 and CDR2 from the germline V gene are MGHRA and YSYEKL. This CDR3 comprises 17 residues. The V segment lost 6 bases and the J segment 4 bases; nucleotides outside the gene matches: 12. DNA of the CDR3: TGCGCCAGCAGACCCGCTCCCGGGACAGGGGATAATCAGCCCCAGCATTTT. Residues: CASRPAPGTGDNQPQHF.

The CDR3 DNA reads TGTGCCAGCAGCGCCGGGACGGAGCTGACCCAGCATTTT. Amino acids: CASSAGTELTQHF. The rearrangement links TRBV2 to TRBJ1-5; D is possibly TRBD1 (5 bases). Per the germline V gene, CDR1 is SNHLY and CDR2 is FYNNEI. The CDR3 covers 13 residues. The V end lost 6 bases, the J end lost 11 bases, and 17 bases lay between the germline ends.

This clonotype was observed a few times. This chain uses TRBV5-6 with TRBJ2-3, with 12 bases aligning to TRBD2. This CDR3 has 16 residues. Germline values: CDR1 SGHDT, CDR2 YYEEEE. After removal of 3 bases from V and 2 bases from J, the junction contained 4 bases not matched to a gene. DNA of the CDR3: TGTGCCAGCAGCTATACTAGCGGGGGGTTCACAGATACGCAGTATTTT. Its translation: CASSYTSGGFTDTQYF.

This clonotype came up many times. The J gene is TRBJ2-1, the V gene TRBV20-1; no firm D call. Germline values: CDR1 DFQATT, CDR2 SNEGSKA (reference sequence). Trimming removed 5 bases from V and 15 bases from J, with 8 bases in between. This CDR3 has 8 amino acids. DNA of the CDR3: TGCAGTGCTGAAAGAGGGTTCTTC. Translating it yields CSAERGFF.

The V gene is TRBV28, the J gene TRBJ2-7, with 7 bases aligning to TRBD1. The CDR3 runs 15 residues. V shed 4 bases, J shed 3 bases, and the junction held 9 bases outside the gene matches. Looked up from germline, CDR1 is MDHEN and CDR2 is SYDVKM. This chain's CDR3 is CASSSHRGAFYEQYF. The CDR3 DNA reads TGTGCCAGCAGTTCCCACAGGGGCGCCTTCTACGAGCAGTACTTC.

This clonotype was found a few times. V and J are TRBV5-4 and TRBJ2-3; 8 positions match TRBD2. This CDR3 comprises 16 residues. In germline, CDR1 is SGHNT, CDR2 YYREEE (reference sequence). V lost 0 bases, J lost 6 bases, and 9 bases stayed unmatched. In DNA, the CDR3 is TGTGCCAGCAGCTTGGCCGGGGGGACTAGGTGGGATACGCAGTATTTT. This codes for CASSLAGGTRWDTQYF.

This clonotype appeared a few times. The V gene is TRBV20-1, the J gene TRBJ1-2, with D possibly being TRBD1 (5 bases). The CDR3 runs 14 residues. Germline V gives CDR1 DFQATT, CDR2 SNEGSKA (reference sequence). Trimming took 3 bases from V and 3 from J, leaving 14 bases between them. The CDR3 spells CSASQRGADYGYTF. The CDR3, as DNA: TGCAGTGCTAGCCAGAGGGGCGCCGACTATGGCTACACCTTC.

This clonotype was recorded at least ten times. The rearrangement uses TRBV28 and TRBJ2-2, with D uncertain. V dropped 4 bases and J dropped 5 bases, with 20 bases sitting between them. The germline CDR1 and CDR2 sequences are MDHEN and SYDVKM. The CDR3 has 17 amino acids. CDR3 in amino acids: CASSYPDPPFQTGELFF. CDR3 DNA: TGTGCCAGCAGTTATCCAGATCCCCCCTTCCAAACCGGGGAGCTGTTTTTT.

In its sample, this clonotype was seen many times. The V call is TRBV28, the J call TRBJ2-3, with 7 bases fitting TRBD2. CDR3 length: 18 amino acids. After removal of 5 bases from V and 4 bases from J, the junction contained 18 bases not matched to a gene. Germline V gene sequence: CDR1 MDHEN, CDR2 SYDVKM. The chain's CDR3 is CASSPPPVAGEPADTQYF. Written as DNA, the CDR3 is TGTGCCAGCAGTCCCCCTCCGGTGGCGGGAGAACCCGCAGATACGCAGTATTTT.

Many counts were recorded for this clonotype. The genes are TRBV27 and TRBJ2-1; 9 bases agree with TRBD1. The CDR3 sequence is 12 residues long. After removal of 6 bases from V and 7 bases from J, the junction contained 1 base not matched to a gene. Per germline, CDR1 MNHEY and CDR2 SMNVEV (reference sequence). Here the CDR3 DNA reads TGTGCCAGCAGGACAGGGGGAAATGAGCAGTTCTTC. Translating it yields CASRTGGNEQFF.

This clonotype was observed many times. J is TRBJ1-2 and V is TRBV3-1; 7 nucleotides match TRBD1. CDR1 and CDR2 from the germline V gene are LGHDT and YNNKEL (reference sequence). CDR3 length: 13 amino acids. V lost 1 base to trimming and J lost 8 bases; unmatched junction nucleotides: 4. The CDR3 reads CASSQARQGGYTF. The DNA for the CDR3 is TGTGCCAGCAGCCAAGCACGACAGGGCGGCTACACCTTC.

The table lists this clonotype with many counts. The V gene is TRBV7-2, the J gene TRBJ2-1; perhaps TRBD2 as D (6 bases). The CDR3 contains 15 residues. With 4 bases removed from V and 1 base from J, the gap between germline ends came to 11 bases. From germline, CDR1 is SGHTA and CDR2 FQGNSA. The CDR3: CASSWGDLSYNEQFF. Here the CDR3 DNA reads TGTGCCAGCAGCTGGGGGGACTTATCCTACAATGAGCAGTTCTTC. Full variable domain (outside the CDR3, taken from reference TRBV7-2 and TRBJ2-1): GAGVSQSPSNKVTEKGKDVELRCDPISGHTALYWYRQSLGQGLEFLIYFQGNSAPDKSGLPSDRFSAERTGGSVSTLTIQRTQQEDSAVYLCASSWGDLSYNEQFFGPGTRLTVL.

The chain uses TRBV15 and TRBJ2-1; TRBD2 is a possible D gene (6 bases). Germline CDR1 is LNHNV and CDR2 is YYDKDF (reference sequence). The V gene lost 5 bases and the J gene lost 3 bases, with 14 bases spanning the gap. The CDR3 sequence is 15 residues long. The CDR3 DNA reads TGTGCCACCAGCGCACGCGGGGATAGCTACAATGAGCAGTTCTTC. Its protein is CATSARGDSYNEQFF.

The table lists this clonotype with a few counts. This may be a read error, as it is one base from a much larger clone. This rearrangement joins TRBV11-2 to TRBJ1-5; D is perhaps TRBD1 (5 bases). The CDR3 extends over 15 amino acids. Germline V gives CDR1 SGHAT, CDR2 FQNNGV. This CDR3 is CASGLGRDSNQPQHF. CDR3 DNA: TGTGCCAGCGGCTTGGGCCGGGACAGCAATCAGCCCCAGCATTTT.

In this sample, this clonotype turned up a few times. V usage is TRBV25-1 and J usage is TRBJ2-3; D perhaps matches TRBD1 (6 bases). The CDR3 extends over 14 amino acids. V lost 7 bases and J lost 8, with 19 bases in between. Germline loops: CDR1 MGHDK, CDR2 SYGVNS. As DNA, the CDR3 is TGTGCCAGCAACCGACCCGGCTCCAGGGGTACGCAGTATTTT. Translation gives CASNRPGSRGTQYF.

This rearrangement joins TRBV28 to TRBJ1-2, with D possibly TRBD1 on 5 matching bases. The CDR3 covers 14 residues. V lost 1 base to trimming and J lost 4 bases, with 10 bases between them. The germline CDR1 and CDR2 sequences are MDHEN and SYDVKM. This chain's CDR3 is CASSLSGTGYGYTF. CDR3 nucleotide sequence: TGTGCCAGCAGTTTATCCGGGACCGGCTATGGCTACACCTTC.